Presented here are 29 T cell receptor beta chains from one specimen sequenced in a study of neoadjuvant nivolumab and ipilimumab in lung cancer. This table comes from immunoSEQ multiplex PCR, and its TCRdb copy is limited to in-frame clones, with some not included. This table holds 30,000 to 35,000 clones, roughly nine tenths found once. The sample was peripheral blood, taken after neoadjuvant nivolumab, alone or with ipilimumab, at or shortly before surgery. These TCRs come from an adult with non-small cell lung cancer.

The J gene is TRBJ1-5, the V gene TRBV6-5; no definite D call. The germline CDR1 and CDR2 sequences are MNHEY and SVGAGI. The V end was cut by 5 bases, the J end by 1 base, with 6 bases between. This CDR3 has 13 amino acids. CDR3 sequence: CASSRVSNQPQHF. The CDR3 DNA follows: TGTGCCAGCAGTAGAGTAAGCAATCAGCCCCAGCATTTT.

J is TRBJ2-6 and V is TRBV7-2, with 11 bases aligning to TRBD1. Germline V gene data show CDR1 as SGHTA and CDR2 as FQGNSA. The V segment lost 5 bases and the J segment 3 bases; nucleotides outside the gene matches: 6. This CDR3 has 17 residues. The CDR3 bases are TGTGCCAGCAGCCCCAGGACAGGGGGCGGTGGGGCCAACGTCCTGACTTTC. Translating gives CASSPRTGGGGANVLTF. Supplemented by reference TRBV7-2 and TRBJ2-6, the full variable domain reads GAGVSQSPSNKVTEKGKDVELRCDPISGHTALYWYRQSLGQGLEFLIYFQGNSAPDKSGLPSDRFSAERTGGSVSTLTIQRTQQEDSAVYLCASSPRTGGGGANVLTFGAGSRLTVL.

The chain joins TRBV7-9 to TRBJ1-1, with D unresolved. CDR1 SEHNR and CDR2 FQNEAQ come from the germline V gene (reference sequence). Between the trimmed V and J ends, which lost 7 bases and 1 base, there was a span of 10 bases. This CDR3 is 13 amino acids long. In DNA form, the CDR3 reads TGTGCCAGCAACCCCCAAGAGAACACTGAAGCTTTCTTT. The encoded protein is CASNPQENTEAFF.

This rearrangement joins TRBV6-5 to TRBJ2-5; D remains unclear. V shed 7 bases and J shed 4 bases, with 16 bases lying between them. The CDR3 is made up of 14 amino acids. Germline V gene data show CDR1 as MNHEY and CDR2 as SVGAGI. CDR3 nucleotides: TGTGCCAGCACCGTAACCTTCCGAGGAGAGACCCAGTACTTC. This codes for CASTVTFRGETQYF.

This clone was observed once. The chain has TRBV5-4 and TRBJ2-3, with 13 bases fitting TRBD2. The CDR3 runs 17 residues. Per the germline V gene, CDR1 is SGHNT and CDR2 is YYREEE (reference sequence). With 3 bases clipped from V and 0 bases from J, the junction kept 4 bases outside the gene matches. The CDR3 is CASSSGLAGASTDTQYF. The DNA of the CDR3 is TGTGCCAGCAGCTCCGGACTAGCGGGGGCTAGCACAGATACGCAGTATTTT.

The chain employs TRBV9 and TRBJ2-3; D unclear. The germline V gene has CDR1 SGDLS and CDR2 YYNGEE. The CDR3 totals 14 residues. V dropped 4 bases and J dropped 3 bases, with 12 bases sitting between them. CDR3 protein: CASSYIVGTDTQYF. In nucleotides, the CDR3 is TGTGCCAGCAGCTACATAGTAGGGACAGATACGCAGTATTTT.

The CDR3 DNA sequence: TGCGCCAGCAGCTTGACCTCGTTCTGGACAGGCGGGGACTACAATGAGCAGTTCTTC. Translated: CASSLTSFWTGGDYNEQFF. This chain links TRBV5-1 with TRBJ2-1; D is perhaps TRBD1 (7 bases). CDR1 SGHRS and CDR2 YFSETQ come from the germline V gene. The CDR3 length is 19 residues. The V and J ends lost 1 base and 3 bases respectively, with 23 bases between them.

CDR3 amino acids: CASSQGGDSGANVLTF. The CDR3 nucleotides are TGTGCCAGCAGCCAAGGAGGCGACTCTGGGGCCAACGTCCTGACTTTC. The J gene is TRBJ2-6, the V gene TRBV4-2; D unclear. The CDR3 consists of 16 residues. Between the trimmed V and J ends, which lost 1 base and 0 bases, there was a span of 7 bases. Per the germline V gene, CDR1 is LGHNA and CDR2 is YNFKEQ.

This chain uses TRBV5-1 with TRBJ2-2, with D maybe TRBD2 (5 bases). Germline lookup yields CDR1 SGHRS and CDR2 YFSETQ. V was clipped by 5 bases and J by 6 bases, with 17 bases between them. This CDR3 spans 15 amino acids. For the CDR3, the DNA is TGCGCCAGCAGGAGCGGCGCAGGACCACCCGGGGAGCTGTTTTTT. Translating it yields CASRSGAGPPGELFF.

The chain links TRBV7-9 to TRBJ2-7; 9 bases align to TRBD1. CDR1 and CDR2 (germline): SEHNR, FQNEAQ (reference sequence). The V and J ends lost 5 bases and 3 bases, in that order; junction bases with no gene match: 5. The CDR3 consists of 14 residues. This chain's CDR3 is CASSAWDRVYEQYF. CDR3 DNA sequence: TGTGCCAGCAGCGCCTGGGACAGGGTCTACGAGCAGTACTTC.

This CDR3 reads CASSRGAGSVKYETQYF. The CDR3 bases are TGCGCCAGCAGCCGGGGAGCGGGGAGCGTAAAGTATGAGACCCAGTACTTC. The chain joins TRBV10-2 to TRBJ2-5; 7 bases are a match to TRBD2. This CDR3 comprises 17 residues. Germline trimming cut 6 bases from V and 5 bases from J; bases unmatched to any gene: 18. From germline, CDR1 is WSHSY and CDR2 SAAADI.

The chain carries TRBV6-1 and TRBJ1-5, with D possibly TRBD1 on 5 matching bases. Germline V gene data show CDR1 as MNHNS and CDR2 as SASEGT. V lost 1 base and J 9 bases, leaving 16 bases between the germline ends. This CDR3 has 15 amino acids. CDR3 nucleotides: TGTGCCAGCAGTGAAGGACAGACCTTTGGGGCGCCCCAGCATTTT. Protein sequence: CASSEGQTFGAPQHF.

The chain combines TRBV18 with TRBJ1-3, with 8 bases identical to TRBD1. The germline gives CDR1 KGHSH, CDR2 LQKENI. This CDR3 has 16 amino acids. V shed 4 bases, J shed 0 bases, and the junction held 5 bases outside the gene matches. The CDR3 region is CASSQPGQDSGNTIYF. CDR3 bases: TGTGCCAGCTCACAACCGGGACAGGACTCTGGAAACACCATATATTTT.

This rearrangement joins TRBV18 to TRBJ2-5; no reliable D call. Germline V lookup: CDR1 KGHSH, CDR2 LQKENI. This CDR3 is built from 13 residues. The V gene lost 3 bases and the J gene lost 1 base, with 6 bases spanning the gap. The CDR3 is CASSPGSQETQYF. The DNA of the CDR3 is TGTGCCAGCTCACCCGGAAGCCAAGAGACCCAGTACTTC.

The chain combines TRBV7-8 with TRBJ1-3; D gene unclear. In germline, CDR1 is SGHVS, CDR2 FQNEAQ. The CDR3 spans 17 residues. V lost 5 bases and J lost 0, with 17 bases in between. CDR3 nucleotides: TGTGCCAGCAGCCCGTCGTGGTCGGAGTTCTCTGGAAACACCATATATTTT. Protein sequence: CASSPSWSEFSGNTIYF.

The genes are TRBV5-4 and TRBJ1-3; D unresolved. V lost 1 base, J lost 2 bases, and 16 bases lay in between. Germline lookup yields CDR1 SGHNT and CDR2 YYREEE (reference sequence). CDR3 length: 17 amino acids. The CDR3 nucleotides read TGTGCCAGCAGCTTGTCCCTGCCGGGGTCCACTGGAAACACCATATATTTT. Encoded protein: CASSLSLPGSTGNTIYF.

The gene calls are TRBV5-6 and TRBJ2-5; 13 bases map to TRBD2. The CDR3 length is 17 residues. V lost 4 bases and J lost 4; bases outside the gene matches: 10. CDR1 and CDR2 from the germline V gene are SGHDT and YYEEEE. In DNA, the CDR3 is TGTGCCAGCAGCCCGGAACTAGCGGGGGGGCCAGGAGAGACCCAGTACTTC. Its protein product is CASSPELAGGPGETQYF.

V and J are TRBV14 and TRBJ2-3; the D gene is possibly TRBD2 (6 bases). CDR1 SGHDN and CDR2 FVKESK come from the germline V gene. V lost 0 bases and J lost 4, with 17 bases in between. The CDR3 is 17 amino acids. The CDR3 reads CASSQEIRQTRADTQYF. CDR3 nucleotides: TGTGCCAGCAGCCAAGAGATCAGACAGACTAGGGCAGATACGCAGTATTTT. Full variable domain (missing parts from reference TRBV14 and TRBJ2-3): EAGVTQFPSHSVIEKGQTVTLRCDPISGHDNLYWYRRVMGKEIKFLLHFVKESKQDESGMPNNRFLAERTGGTYSTLKVQPAELEDSGVYFCASSQEIRQTRADTQYFGPGTRLTVL.

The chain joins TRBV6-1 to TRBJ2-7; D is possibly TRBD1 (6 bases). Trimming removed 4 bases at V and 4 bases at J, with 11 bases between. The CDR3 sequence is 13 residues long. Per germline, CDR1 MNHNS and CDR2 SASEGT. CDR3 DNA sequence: TGTGCCAGCAGTGTTACAGGGATTTACGAGCAGTACTTC. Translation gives CASSVTGIYEQYF.

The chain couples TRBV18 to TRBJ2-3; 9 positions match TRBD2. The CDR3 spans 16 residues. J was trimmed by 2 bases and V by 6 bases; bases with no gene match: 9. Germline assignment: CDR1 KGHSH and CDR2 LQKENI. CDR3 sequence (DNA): TGTGCCAGCTCGGAACTTACTAGCGGGCCCACAGATACGCAGTATTTT. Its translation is CASSELTSGPTDTQYF.

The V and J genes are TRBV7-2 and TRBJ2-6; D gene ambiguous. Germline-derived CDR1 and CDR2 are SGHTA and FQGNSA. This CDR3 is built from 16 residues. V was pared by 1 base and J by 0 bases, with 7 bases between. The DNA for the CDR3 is TGTGCCAGCAGCTTAGGACTGCTCTCTGGGGCCAACGTCCTGACTTTC. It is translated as CASSLGLLSGANVLTF.

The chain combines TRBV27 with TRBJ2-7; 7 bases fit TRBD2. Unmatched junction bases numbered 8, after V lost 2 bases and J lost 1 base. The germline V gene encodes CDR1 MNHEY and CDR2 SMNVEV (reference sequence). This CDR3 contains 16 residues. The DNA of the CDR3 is TGTGCCAGCAGTTTAAAGTTCGGGGGGATTTCCTACGAGCAGTACTTC. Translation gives CASSLKFGGISYEQYF.

As DNA, the CDR3 is TGTGCCAGCAGCGTAGCTACTGGGGACCCGGGACAGGTAAAAAGGGGCACTGAAGCTTTCTTT. Protein product: CASSVATGDPGQVKRGTEAFF. This chain connects TRBV9 to TRBJ1-1, with 8 bases fitting TRBD1. V shed 0 bases, J shed 4 bases, and the junction held 23 bases outside the gene matches. This CDR3 is built from 21 residues. Germline CDR1 and CDR2: SGDLS and YYNGEE.

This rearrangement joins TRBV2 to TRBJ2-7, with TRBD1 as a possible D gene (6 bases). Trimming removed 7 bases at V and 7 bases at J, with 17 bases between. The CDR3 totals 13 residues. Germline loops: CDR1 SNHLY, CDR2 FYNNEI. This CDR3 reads CASTIGQPVEQYF. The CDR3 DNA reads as TGTGCCAGCACCATAGGACAGCCAGTTGAGCAGTACTTC.

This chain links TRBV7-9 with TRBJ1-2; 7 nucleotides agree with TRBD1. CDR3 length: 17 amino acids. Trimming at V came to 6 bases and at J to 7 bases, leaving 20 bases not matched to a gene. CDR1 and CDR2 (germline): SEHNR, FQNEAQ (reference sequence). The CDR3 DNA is TGTGCCAGCAGACGCTCCGGGACAGTGGAGGGTCTCGCTGGCTACACCTTC. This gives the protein CASRRSGTVEGLAGYTF.

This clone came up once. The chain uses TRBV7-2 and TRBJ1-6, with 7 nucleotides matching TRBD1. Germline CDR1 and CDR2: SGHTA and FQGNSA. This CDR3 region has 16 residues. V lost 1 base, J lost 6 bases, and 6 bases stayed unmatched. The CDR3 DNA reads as TGTGCCAGCAGCTTAGATACAGGGGCGAGTAATTCACCCCTCCACTTT. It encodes CASSLDTGASNSPLHF.

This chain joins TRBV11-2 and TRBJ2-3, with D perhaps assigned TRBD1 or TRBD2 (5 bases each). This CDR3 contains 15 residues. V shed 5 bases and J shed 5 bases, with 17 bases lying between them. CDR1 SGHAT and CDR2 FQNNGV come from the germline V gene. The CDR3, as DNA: TGTGCCAGCAGCACAACCGGGACCGGGGAAGATACGCAGTATTTT. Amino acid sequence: CASSTTGTGEDTQYF.

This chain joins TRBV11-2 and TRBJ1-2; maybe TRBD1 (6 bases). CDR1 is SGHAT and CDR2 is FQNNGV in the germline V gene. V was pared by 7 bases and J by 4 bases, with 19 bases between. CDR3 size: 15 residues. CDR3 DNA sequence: TGTGCCAGCACCCTTGGGGAACAGGGCCTCTATGGCTACACCTTC. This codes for CASTLGEQGLYGYTF.

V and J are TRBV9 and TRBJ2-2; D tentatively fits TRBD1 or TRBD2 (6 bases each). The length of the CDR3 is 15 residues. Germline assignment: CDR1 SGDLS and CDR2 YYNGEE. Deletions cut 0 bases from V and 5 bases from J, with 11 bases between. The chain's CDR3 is CASSVGWGATGELFF. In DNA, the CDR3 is TGTGCCAGCAGCGTAGGCTGGGGGGCGACCGGGGAGCTGTTTTTT.